Presented here are 9 T cell receptor beta chains from one specimen sequenced in a study of OX40 agonist ivuxolimab in advanced cancers. Method: immunoSEQ multiplex PCR; TCRdb's copy keeps in-frame clones and lacks some. The sample lists some 80,000 clones, about 88% occurring once. Here the sequenced sample was CD4+ or CD8+ T cells sorted from blood, taken in a trial of the OX40 agonist ivuxolimab. The origin of the receptors is an adult with an advanced solid tumor such as melanoma, head and neck, liver or kidney cancer.

V is TRBV11-2 and J is TRBJ1-4, with 9 bases matching TRBD1. The CDR3 runs 14 residues. V trimming: 5 bases; J trimming: 7 bases; junction bases outside the gene matches: 5. CDR1 is SGHAT and CDR2 is FQNNGV in the germline V gene. The CDR3 DNA sequence: TGTGCCAGCAGCGCTAACAGGGGGCGTGAAAAACTGTTTTTT. Its protein product is CASSANRGREKLFF.

The chain combines TRBV30 with TRBJ1-4; tentative D call: TRBD1 (6 bases). V shed 4 bases and J shed 5 bases, with 8 bases lying between them. Germline lookup yields CDR1 GTSNPN and CDR2 SVGIG (reference sequence). The CDR3 has 12 amino acids. The CDR3 sequence is CAWNRANEKLFF. The CDR3 nucleotides read TGTGCCTGGAACAGGGCCAATGAAAAACTGTTTTTT.

The chain combines TRBV30 with TRBJ2-5; 8 nucleotides align to TRBD2. This CDR3 comprises 16 residues. CDR1 and CDR2 (germline): GTSNPN, SVGIG (reference sequence). V dropped 0 bases and J dropped 0; count of bases not matched to a gene: 6. The CDR3 reads CAWSVPRTSHQETQYF. As DNA, the CDR3 is TGTGCCTGGAGTGTACCGAGGACTAGCCACCAAGAGACCCAGTACTTC.

The chain combines TRBV29-1 with TRBJ2-5; 16 nucleotides line up with TRBD2. Germline V lookup: CDR1 SQVTM, CDR2 ANQGSEA. The CDR3 has 17 amino acids. The junction had 12 bases not matched to a gene; V was cut back by 6 bases and J by 5 bases. The CDR3, as DNA: TGCAGCGTCTACGGCGGGACTAGCGGGAGGGTTTGGGAGACCCAGTACTTC. This encodes CSVYGGTSGRVWETQYF.

The gene calls are TRBV9 and TRBJ2-1, with TRBD2 identical over 15 bases. The ends lost 0 bases at V and 13 bases at J; junction bases unmatched: 5. The CDR3 runs to 15 residues. Germline V CDR1 and CDR2: SGDLS, YYNGEE. The CDR3 DNA is TGTGCCAGCAGCGTAGAGGGACTAGCGGGGGGTGTTCAGTTCTTC. Its protein product is CASSVEGLAGGVQFF. The full variable domain, rest sourced from reference TRBV9 and TRBJ2-1, is DSGVTQTPKHLITATGQRVTLRCSPRSGDLSVYWYQQSLDQGLQFLIQYYNGEERAKGNILERFSAQQFPDLHSELNLSSLELGDSALYFCASSVEGLAGGVQFFGPGTRLTVL.

The rearrangement uses TRBV7-9 and TRBJ2-7; perhaps TRBD1 as D (5 bases). The length of the CDR3 is 14 residues. V lost 1 base, J lost 4 bases, and 11 bases lay in between. Germline V gives CDR1 SEHNR, CDR2 FQNEAQ (reference sequence). The CDR3 reads CASSLEGPFYEQYF. The CDR3 nucleotides read TGTGCCAGCAGCTTAGAGGGGCCCTTTTACGAGCAGTACTTC. Full variable domain (rest looked up from reference TRBV7-9 and TRBJ2-7): DTGVSQNPRHKITKRGQNVTFRCDPISEHNRLYWYRQTLGQGPEFLTYFQNEAQLEKSRLLSDRFSAERPKGSFSTLEIQRTEQGDSAMYLCASSLEGPFYEQYFGPGTRLTVT.

The V and J genes are TRBV27 and TRBJ2-2, with D possibly TRBD1 on 6 matching bases. The CDR3 is 15 residues long. The V end lost 5 bases, the J end lost 4 bases, and 14 bases lay between the germline ends. Per germline, CDR1 MNHEY and CDR2 SMNVEV (reference sequence). The CDR3 reads CASSTHTGITGELFF. The DNA of the CDR3 is TGTGCCAGCAGTACCCACACAGGGATCACCGGGGAGCTGTTTTTT.

The chain is built from TRBV11-2 and TRBJ2-1; D is undetermined. This CDR3 is 13 amino acids long. Germline values: CDR1 SGHAT, CDR2 FQNNGV. V was clipped by 5 bases and J by 9 bases, with 14 bases between them. The DNA of the CDR3 is TGTGCCAGCAGCGCCAACCACGGCGGTGAGCAGTTCTTC. It translates to CASSANHGGEQFF.

The V gene is TRBV5-6, the J gene TRBJ2-1; TRBD2 matches at 10 bases. V shed 1 base and J 0 bases; nucleotides not matched to a gene: 1. Germline V gene lookup returns CDR1 SGHDT and CDR2 YYEEEE. This CDR3 is built from 16 residues. The CDR3 DNA sequence: TGTGCCAGCAGCTTGATAGCGGGAGGCTCCTACAATGAGCAGTTCTTC. This codes for CASSLIAGGSYNEQFF.